This T cell receptor beta chain was identified during a study of blood T cell repertoires in COVID-19. The overall study: Both acute and convalescent COVID-19 samples were obtained from the United States, Italy and Spain. PBMCs, B-cell-depleted T cells, or T cells provided the cDNA or gDNA that made up the material.

Source study methods: Cell counts per sample came from amplifying reference gene primers. Generated by immunoSEQ multiplex PCR, the TCRdb table keeps only in-frame clones and is missing some. The DNA was the basis for D and trimming; V, J and clone size are from that table. The data show tens of thousands of clones, with around 76% seen just once and 12% to 15% held by the top ten. The ends lost 5 bases at V and 5 bases at J; junction bases unmatched: 8. Looked up from germline, CDR1 is SGHAT and CDR2 is FQNNGV. CDR3 length: 15 residues. This TCR derives from a woman older than 75 with acute or convalescent COVID-19. V is TRBV11-2 and J is TRBJ1-1, with TRBD1 matching over 10 bases. Sequencing was done on a sample of peripheral blood. The CDR3 nucleotides are TGTGCCAGCAGCAACCGAGGGACAGGGGTTACTGAAGCTTTCTTT. Protein product: CASSNRGTGVTEAFF.